The entry below describes one TCR beta chain. The antigen is undetermined. PCR was performed using 60 Vbeta and 13 Jbeta primers. Only in-frame clones appear in the TCRdb table, and some are missing; sequencing was by immunoSEQ multiplex PCR. The sample holds 140,000 to 150,000 clones, about 80% seen once. This CDR3 has 15 amino acids. Per the germline V gene, CDR1 is SGHRS and CDR2 is YFSETQ. The data are from a study of cytomegalovirus exposure and HLA in healthy donors. Study information: HLA-typed donors contributed approximately 86 million unique TCRs, which were held in an early data release.

Study-wide results and limits: Among CMV-associated TCR beta chains, most appeared HLA-restricted in a later analysis. The availability of immune exposure information extended only to CMV serostatus. Prior analysis indicated that the majority of TCR beta V segments exhibited productivity approximately 90% or approximately 30% of the time.

The TCR sequence derives from a female donor in good health and CMV-seronegative. The J gene is TRBJ2-5, the V gene TRBV5-1, with D maybe TRBD1 (6 bases). The last part of the DNA fits TRBJ2-7 better; the J call may be wrong. The sequenced sample was PBMCs. In DNA form, the CDR3 reads TGCGCCAGCAGAACCGGGACATCGAGCTCCTACGAGCAGTACTTC. Amino acid sequence: CASRTGTSSSYEQYF.